This T cell receptor (beta chain) was captured by sequencing in a study of glioma-infiltrating T cells after dendritic cell vaccination. Study-wide background: Dendritic cells derived from monocytes and pulsed with autologous tumor lysate formed the vaccine.

The V segment lost 7 bases and the J segment 5 bases; nucleotides outside the gene matches: 9. CDR1 and CDR2 from the germline V gene are SQVTM and ANQGSEA. This CDR3 contains 13 residues. The repertoire was sequenced with immunoSEQ multiplex PCR; TCRdb's copy has only in-frame clones and lacks some. The table records over 90,000 clones, about 84% of them present only once. The TCR comes from a human donor with glioblastoma. The chain links TRBV29-1 to TRBJ2-5; 8 nucleotides align to TRBD1. Sample: blood, taken before dendritic cell vaccination. CDR3 amino acids: CSGGTGKGETQYF. The CDR3 nucleotides read TGCAGCGGGGGGACAGGCAAAGGGGAGACCCAGTACTTC.